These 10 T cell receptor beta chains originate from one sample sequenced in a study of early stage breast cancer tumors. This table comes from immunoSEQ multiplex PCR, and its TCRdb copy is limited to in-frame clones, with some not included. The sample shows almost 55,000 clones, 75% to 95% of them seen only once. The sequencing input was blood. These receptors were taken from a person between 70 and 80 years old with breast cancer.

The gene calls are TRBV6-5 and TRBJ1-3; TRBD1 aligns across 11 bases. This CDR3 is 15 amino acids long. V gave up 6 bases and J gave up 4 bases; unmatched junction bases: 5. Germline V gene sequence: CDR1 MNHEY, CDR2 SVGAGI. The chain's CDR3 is CASRRRTGGGNTIYF. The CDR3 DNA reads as TGTGCCAGCAGACGACGGACAGGGGGCGGAAACACCATATATTTT.

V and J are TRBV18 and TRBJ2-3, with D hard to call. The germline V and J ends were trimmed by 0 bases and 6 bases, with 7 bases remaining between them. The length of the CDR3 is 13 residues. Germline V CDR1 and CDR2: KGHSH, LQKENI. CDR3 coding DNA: TGTGCCAGCTCACCACCTTCCGTGGATACGCAGTATTTT. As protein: CASSPPSVDTQYF.

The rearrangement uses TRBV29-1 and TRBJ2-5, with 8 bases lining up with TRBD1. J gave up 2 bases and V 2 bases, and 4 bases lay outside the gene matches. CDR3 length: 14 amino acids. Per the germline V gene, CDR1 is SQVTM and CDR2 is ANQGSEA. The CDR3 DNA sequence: TGCAGCGTTGAAACGTGGGACAGGCAAGAGACCCAGTACTTC. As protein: CSVETWDRQETQYF.

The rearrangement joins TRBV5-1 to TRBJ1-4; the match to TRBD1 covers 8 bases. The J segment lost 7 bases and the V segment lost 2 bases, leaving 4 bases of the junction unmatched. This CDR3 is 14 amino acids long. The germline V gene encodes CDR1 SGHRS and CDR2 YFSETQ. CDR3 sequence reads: CASSFRGQGEKLFF. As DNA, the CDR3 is TGCGCCAGCAGCTTCAGGGGGCAGGGTGAAAAACTGTTTTTT.

This CDR3 is CASSEGVAGGTDTQYF. The CDR3 DNA sequence: TGTGCCAGCAGTGAAGGGGTAGCGGGAGGAACAGATACGCAGTATTTT. The chain employs TRBV25-1 and TRBJ2-3, with 10 bases fitting TRBD2. Germline trimming cut 2 bases from V and 3 bases from J; bases unmatched to any gene: 5. This CDR3 has 16 amino acids. The germline CDR1 and CDR2 sequences are MGHDK and SYGVNS.

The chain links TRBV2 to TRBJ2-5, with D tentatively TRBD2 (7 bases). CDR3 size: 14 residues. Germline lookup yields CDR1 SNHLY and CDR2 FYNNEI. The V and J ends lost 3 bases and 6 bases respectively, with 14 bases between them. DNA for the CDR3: TGTGCCAGCAGTGATTCGCGCGGGGGCAAGACCCAGTACTTC. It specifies CASSDSRGGKTQYF.

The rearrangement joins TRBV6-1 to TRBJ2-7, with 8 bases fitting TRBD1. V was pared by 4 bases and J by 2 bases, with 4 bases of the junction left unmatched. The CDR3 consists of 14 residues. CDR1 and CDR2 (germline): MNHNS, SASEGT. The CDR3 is CASSAGTGPYEQYF. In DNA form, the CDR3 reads TGTGCCAGCAGTGCAGGGACAGGACCCTACGAGCAGTACTTC.

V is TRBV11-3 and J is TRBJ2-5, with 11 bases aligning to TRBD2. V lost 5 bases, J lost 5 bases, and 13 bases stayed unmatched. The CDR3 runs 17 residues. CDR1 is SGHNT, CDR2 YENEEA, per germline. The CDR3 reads CASSRTTSGSPVETQYF. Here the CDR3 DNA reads TGTGCCAGCAGCCGAACAACTAGCGGGAGCCCCGTGGAGACCCAGTACTTC.

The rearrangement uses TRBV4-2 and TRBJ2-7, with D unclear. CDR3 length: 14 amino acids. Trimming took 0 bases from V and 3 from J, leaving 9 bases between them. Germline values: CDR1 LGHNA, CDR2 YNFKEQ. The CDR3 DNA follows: TGTGCCAGCAGCCAAGATTCTGGCCGCTACGAGCAGTACTTC. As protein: CASSQDSGRYEQYF.

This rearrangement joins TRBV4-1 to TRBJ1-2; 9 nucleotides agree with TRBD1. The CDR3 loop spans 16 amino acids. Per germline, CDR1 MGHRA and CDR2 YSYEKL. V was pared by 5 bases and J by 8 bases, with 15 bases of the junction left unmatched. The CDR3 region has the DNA TGCGCCAGCAGCTTATCCGGGACAGGGAGTCTGGGAGGCTACACCTTC. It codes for CASSLSGTGSLGGYTF.